This entry lists 26 T cell receptor beta chains sequenced from one sample in a study of metastatic and nonmetastatic thyroid tumors (dated by TCRdb to the early 2020s). No patient had received any treatment before thyroid surgery. The library was generated by PCR. Sequenced using an Illumina HiSeq 4000. TCRdb ran its own pipeline on the public reads, namely fastp trimming at Q25 and MiXCR clone calling, and kept in-frame beta chains. Present in this sample are about 19,000 clones, about 23% of which were seen just once. Under 11% of the sample is in the top ten clones. Sequencing input: tumor tissue. These receptor sequences come from a male donor with papillary thyroid cancer or a benign thyroid nodule (not recorded which). Some clones in this sample may be carry-over from other donors' samples.

This chain joins TRBV20-1 and TRBJ2-5; 10 bases match TRBD2. From germline, CDR1 is DFQATT and CDR2 SNEGSKA (reference sequence). The CDR3 has 17 amino acids. Germline trimming cut 6 bases from V and 4 bases from J; bases unmatched to any gene: 17. CDR3 in amino acids: CSAGQSGLAGDLETQYF. The CDR3 DNA follows: TGCAGTGCAGGACAATCGGGGCTAGCGGGAGATCTAGAGACCCAGTACTTC.

The V gene is TRBV12-3 or TRBV12-4, the J gene TRBJ1-1, with unresolved D. CDR3 length equals 14 residues. Trimming stripped 4 bases from V and 1 base from J, with 10 bases between. The CDR3 sequence: CASSSSDKNTEAFF. As DNA, the CDR3 is TGTGCCAGCAGTTCCTCAGACAAGAACACTGAAGCTTTCTTT.

This clone was seen only a few times. The CDR3 nucleotides read TGTGCCAGCACCCCGACTAGCGGGGGAAGCACAGATACGCAGTATTTT. It translates to CASTPTSGGSTDTQYF. The V gene is TRBV12-3 or TRBV12-4, the J gene TRBJ2-3, with TRBD2 matching over 12 bases. The CDR3 covers 16 residues. With V trimmed by 7 bases and J by 0 bases, 5 bases remained unmatched.

About this clone itself: One end of the junction is discordant with germline, which a read error may explain. V is TRBV11-2 and J is TRBJ2-7; maybe TRBD2 (5 bases). Germline V gives CDR1 SGHAT, CDR2 FQNNGV. The CDR3 consists of 13 residues. DNA of the CDR3: TGTGCCAGAAGCTTAGACGGCCTAGGAGGGCAGTACTTC. Its protein is CARSLDGLGGQYF.

At least ten counts were recorded for this clone. The chain couples TRBV4-3 to TRBJ1-5; the D is unclear. Trimming took 1 base from V and 6 from J, leaving 25 bases between them. This CDR3 is 19 amino acids long. Germline CDR1 is LGHNA and CDR2 is YSLEER. In DNA, the CDR3 is TGCGCCAGCAGCCAAGGAATCTCCGGGAGACTTGTTGGGAGTCAGCCCCAGCATTTT. This gives the protein CASSQGISGRLVGSQPQHF.

This clone came up many times. The V gene is TRBV20-1, the J gene TRBJ2-1; 10 bases line up with TRBD1. Germline V gene lookup returns CDR1 DFQATT and CDR2 SNEGSKA (reference sequence). The V and J ends lost 6 bases and 6 bases, in that order; junction bases with no gene match: 11. The CDR3 runs 15 residues. As DNA, the CDR3 is TGCAGTGCCTCTCCGGGACAGGGGTTTTCCAATGAGCAGTTCTTC. Its translation is CSASPGQGFSNEQFF.

At least ten counts were recorded for this clone. The chain couples TRBV5-1 to TRBJ2-2; no firm D call. Trimming left V 4 bases short and J 1 base short, with 17 bases between. CDR3 size: 17 residues. Germline V CDR1 and CDR2: SGHRS, YFSETQ. This chain's CDR3 is CASSLHIGSENTGELFF. The CDR3 region has the DNA TGCGCCAGCAGCCTCCACATCGGGTCGGAGAACACCGGGGAGCTGTTTTTT.

The table lists this clone with many counts. The genes are TRBV27 and TRBJ2-7, with D possibly matching TRBD2 (6 bases). Deletions cut 3 bases from V and 4 bases from J, with 10 bases between. Germline V CDR1 and CDR2: MNHEY, SMNVEV (reference sequence). CDR3 size: 13 residues. CDR3 sequence reads: CASSFVGGYEQYF. CDR3 in DNA: TGTGCCAGCAGTTTCGTGGGGGGATACGAGCAGTACTTC.

The table lists this clone with many counts. V and J are TRBV2 and TRBJ2-7; D perhaps matches TRBD2 (5 bases). The CDR3 sequence is 16 residues long. CDR1 is SNHLY and CDR2 is FYNNEI in the germline V gene. V was pared by 5 bases and J by 0 bases, with 17 bases between. The CDR3 here is CASSSSPSGSSYEQYF. The DNA for the CDR3 is TGTGCCAGCAGTTCAAGCCCAAGCGGCAGCTCCTACGAGCAGTACTTC.

The rearrangement uses TRBV6-5 and TRBJ1-4; 7 nucleotides line up with TRBD1. CDR3 length equals 17 residues. Germline V gives CDR1 MNHEY, CDR2 SVGAGI. Trimming cost V 4 bases and J 3 bases; bases outside gene matches: 11. CDR3: CASSSDRVDLANEKLFF. CDR3 nucleotide sequence: TGTGCCAGCAGTTCCGACAGGGTAGACCTGGCTAATGAAAAACTGTTTTTT.

This clone was counted at least ten times. The gene calls are TRBV12-5 and TRBJ2-7, with TRBD2 matching 9 bases. This CDR3 is built from 15 residues. The trim removed 3 bases at V and 2 bases at J, leaving 5 bases unmatched. Looked up from germline, CDR1 is LGHNT and CDR2 is FRNRAP. In nucleotides, the CDR3 is TGTGCTAGTGGTTTCCAGCGGGAGGTAACCTACGAGCAGTACTTC. Encoded protein: CASGFQREVTYEQYF.

At least ten counts were recorded for this clone. The gene calls are TRBV6-1 and TRBJ2-7; D ambiguous. Germline loops: CDR1 MNHNS, CDR2 SASEGT. CDR3 size: 14 residues. The V gene lost 5 bases and the J gene lost 2 bases, with 13 bases spanning the gap. CDR3 bases: TGTGCCAGCAGTCCAGGAAGGGTCCCCTACGAGCAGTACTTC. It codes for CASSPGRVPYEQYF.

This clone came up many times. CDR3 region: CASSLALGEENWGEQYF. The CDR3 bases are TGTGCCAGCAGCTTAGCCCTTGGCGAAGAAAACTGGGGCGAGCAGTACTTC. The chain links TRBV7-9 to TRBJ2-7; D uncertain. Germline values: CDR1 SEHNR, CDR2 FQNEAQ (reference sequence). Trimming took 0 bases from V and 6 from J, leaving 21 bases between them. The CDR3 loop spans 17 amino acids.

In its sample, this clone is medium-sized. The chain joins TRBV20-1 to TRBJ2-5; 11 bases are a match to TRBD2. Germline CDR1 DFQATT, CDR2 SNEGSKA (reference sequence). This CDR3 is built from 15 residues. Germline trimming cut 5 bases from V and 9 bases from J; bases unmatched to any gene: 14. DNA of the CDR3: TGCAGTGCTCTGTCGGGACTAGCGGCCCTGGGGGCCCAGTACTTC. This sequence encodes CSALSGLAALGAQYF.

This clone was seen many times. The chain couples TRBV11-3 to TRBJ2-7; D unclear. V lost 5 bases and J 6 bases, leaving 8 bases between the germline ends. CDR1 is SGHNT, CDR2 YENEEA, per germline. The CDR3 runs to 11 residues. The CDR3: CASSTRTEQYF. DNA for the CDR3: TGTGCCAGCAGCACGCGGACCGAGCAGTACTTC.

As concerns this clone: Compared with germline, one end of the junction differs, possibly owing to a read error. The V gene is TRBV30, the J gene TRBJ1-1; D is unclear. In germline, CDR1 is GTSNPN, CDR2 SVGIG (reference sequence). This CDR3 comprises 13 residues. The CDR3 bases are TGTGCCTGGTGTGTGGTCCGGGTGACTGAAGCTTTCTTT. Its protein product is CAWCVVRVTEAFF.

This clone showed up many times. Its ends do not fully match the called genes, so a read error is possible. V is TRBV29-1 and J is TRBJ2-1; TRBD2 agrees at 12 bases. The CDR3 is made up of 14 amino acids. CDR1 SQVTM and CDR2 ANQGSEA come from the germline V gene. The CDR3 here is CSVPTSGSWNERFF. CDR3 DNA: TGCAGCGTACCGACTAGCGGGAGTTGGAATGAGCGGTTCTTC.

The chain employs TRBV24-1 and TRBJ1-1; 9 bases map to TRBD1. With V trimmed by 4 bases and J by 6 bases, 11 bases remained unmatched. The CDR3 length is 16 residues. Germline V gene data show CDR1 as KGHDR and CDR2 as SFDVKD. The CDR3 loop reads CATSDQLRDRVSEAFF. In DNA, the CDR3 is TGTGCCACCAGTGACCAACTCCGGGACAGGGTGTCTGAAGCTTTCTTT.

This clone has a count of ten or more. DNA for the CDR3: TGCGCCAGCATCCCGGACAGGGGTATGAACACTGAAGCTTTCTTT. Translated, it gives CASIPDRGMNTEAFF. The chain has TRBV10-2 and TRBJ1-1; TRBD1 matches at 9 bases. Germline loops: CDR1 WSHSY, CDR2 SAAADI. This CDR3 is 15 amino acids long. With 7 bases clipped from V and 0 bases from J, the junction kept 6 bases outside the gene matches.

In its sample, this clone was seen many times. One base away lies a much larger clone, so this may be a sequencing read error. The chain employs TRBV27 and TRBJ1-1; D not certain. The V end lost 7 bases, the J end lost 0 bases, and 9 bases lay between the germline ends. CDR3 length: 13 amino acids. Germline V gives CDR1 MNHEY, CDR2 SMNVEV (reference sequence). CDR3 residues: CASIGRVNTEAFF. CDR3 sequence (DNA): TGTGCCAGCATAGGACGGGTGAACACTGAAGCTTTCTTT.

This clone was recorded once. This may come from a read error, since a much larger clone is one base off. This chain uses TRBV7-3 with TRBJ1-1; no reliable D call. The CDR3 sequence is 13 residues long. Germline V gene sequence: CDR1 SGHTA, CDR2 FQGTGA. With 3 bases removed from V and 1 base from J, the gap between germline ends came to 6 bases. The CDR3 DNA sequence: TGTGCCAGCAGCTTCGACGGGAACACTGAAGCTTTCTTT. Translated, it gives CASSFDGNTEAFF.

This clone was seen repeatedly, ten times or more. The chain combines TRBV7-9 with TRBJ1-4; D unclear. CDR1 is SEHNR and CDR2 is FQNEAQ in the germline V gene (reference sequence). This CDR3 region has 14 residues. The ends were cut back, 4 bases at V and 6 bases at J, with 12 bases in the middle. Here the CDR3 DNA reads TGTGCCAGCAGCTCTCGCCCCGGTGATGAAAAACTGTTTTTT. Translated, it gives CASSSRPGDEKLFF.

This clone showed up many times. The genes are TRBV3-1 and TRBJ2-2; D remains unclear. The CDR3 spans 13 residues. V was shortened by 4 bases and J by 5 bases, with 8 bases between the two germline ends. Germline V gives CDR1 LGHDT, CDR2 YNNKEL (reference sequence). CDR3 in amino acids: CASSRIRTGELFF. CDR3 bases: TGTGCCAGCAGCCGAATTAGGACCGGGGAGCTGTTTTTT.

This clone was observed at least ten times. Other DNA sequences of this sample code for an identical CDR3. The V and J genes are TRBV2 and TRBJ1-2; D is possibly TRBD1 (6 bases). This CDR3 is 13 amino acids long. Germline lookup yields CDR1 SNHLY and CDR2 FYNNEI. V lost 3 bases and J 4 bases, leaving 9 bases between the germline ends. CDR3 coding DNA: TGTGCCAGCAGTGACAGGGGCCTCTATGGCTACACCTTC. Its protein is CASSDRGLYGYTF.

This clone was seen many times. The J gene is TRBJ1-2, the V gene TRBV2, with a possible D match to TRBD1 (5 bases). The length of the CDR3 is 14 residues. CDR1 SNHLY and CDR2 FYNNEI come from the germline V gene. V was trimmed by 2 bases and J by 6 bases, leaving 13 bases between them. The CDR3 loop reads CASSEWAGDNGYTF. As DNA, the CDR3 is TGTGCCAGCAGTGAATGGGCGGGGGATAATGGCTACACCTTC.

This clone was recorded at least ten times. This chain uses TRBV24-1 with TRBJ1-2; TRBD1 agrees at 10 bases. The length of the CDR3 is 16 residues. The germline gives CDR1 KGHDR, CDR2 SFDVKD. J was trimmed by 0 bases and V by 8 bases; bases with no gene match: 8. CDR3 sequence (DNA): TGTGCCACCACCGAGGGACAGGGGATAGCTAACTATGGCTACACCTTC. Translating it yields CATTEGQGIANYGYTF.